The table lists the clone carrying this T cell receptor (beta chain) with a few counts. Antigen: not known. Germline V gene lookup returns CDR1 MDHEN and CDR2 SYDVKM. Losses at the gene ends were 6 bases for V and 4 bases for J; bases not matched to a gene: 10. The length of the CDR3 is 16 residues. The sequenced material, unsorted PBMC DNA, was run on ten immunoSEQ deep assay plates. The method was immunoSEQ multiplex PCR; TCRdb's version includes in-frame clones alone and lacks a portion of them. Among about 460,000 clones listed, 60% to 80% were seen once. This sample is drawn from a study of shared clonotypes between healthy human individuals. Study-wide results and caveats: Among donors, the sharing of clonotypes was expected to be influenced by sequencing depth.

The chain employs TRBV28 and TRBJ2-4, with 9 bases identical to TRBD1. This sequence originates from a woman aged 40 to 50 in good health. Some clones in this sample may be carry-over from other donors' samples. The specimen was PBMCs. CDR3: CASSLIPGTGKNIQYF. The CDR3 DNA reads TGTGCCAGCAGCCTAATCCCCGGGACAGGGAAAAACATTCAGTACTTC.